This T cell receptor (beta chain) was sequenced during a study of post-analysis software for immune sequencing data. Libraries were made from TCR beta cDNA, and they carried unique molecular identifiers. Using its own MiXCR run on the PCR reads, TCRdb lists one record per CDR3 protein. The table has about 210,000 distinct CDR3 sequences, 29% seen once. The table lists this clonotype with many counts. Its antigen remains unknown. The CDR3 is 14 residues long. Per germline, CDR1 SGHRS and CDR2 YFSETQ. V was pared by 0 bases and J by 3 bases, with 10 bases between. Study-level findings and limits: Patients with multiple sclerosis recorded significantly lower normalized Chao1 diversity than controls, the study found. Roughly 5 TRBV segments, including TRBV5-6, TRBV5-1 and TRBV20-1, were more frequent in patients than controls.

The chain links TRBV5-1 to TRBJ2-7; possibly TRBD1 for D (8 bases). The sequencing input was blood. The clonotype was recovered from a girl aged 2 to 17 with multiple sclerosis. The CDR3 DNA reads as TGCGCCAGCAGCTTGGACAGGGGGGGCTACGAGCAGTACTTC. Its translation: CASSLDRGGYEQYF.